The TCR beta chain under discussion was sequenced for a study of shared clonotypes between healthy human individuals. Germline V gives CDR1 MNHEY, CDR2 SMNVEV (reference sequence). With 2 bases clipped from V and 6 bases from J, the junction kept 4 bases outside the gene matches. The CDR3 is 14 residues long. The repertoire was sequenced with immunoSEQ multiplex PCR; TCRdb's copy has only in-frame clones and lacks some. This sample yields 450,000 to 500,000 clones, of which around 80% are seen a single time; around 12% belongs to the top ten. This chain connects TRBV27 to TRBJ1-5, with 7 bases aligning to TRBD1. This TCR derives from a woman aged 40 to 50 in good health. Some clones in this sample may be carry-over from other donors' samples. The sample taken for sequencing was PBMCs. The CDR3 is CASSLMTGFQPQHF. In DNA, the CDR3 is TGTGCCAGCAGTTTAATGACAGGGTTTCAGCCCCAGCATTTT.